This T cell receptor beta chain was sequenced for a study of identical twins. Findings of the study overall: Within beta out-of-frame sequences, the excess sharing observed between twins was weaker. Abundant beta clonotypes from cord blood bore fewer insertions; memory repertoires lacked this pattern.

Everyone who donated was a healthy Caucasian. MiXCR was run by TCRdb on the 5' RACE reads, yielding one entry per CDR3 protein. This table has hundreds of thousands of distinct CDR3 sequences, 5.5% to 6.5% appearing once. About this clonotype: Its target is unknown.

What was sequenced was naive T cells sorted from blood. The TCR originated in a man aged 18 to 30 in good health.

CDR3 DNA sequence: TGTGCCAGCAGCCTTTTCGGACTAGCGGGAAGCTTTGAGCAGTTCTTC. Its translation is CASSLFGLAGSFEQFF. V usage is TRBV7-8 and J usage is TRBJ2-1, with 12 bases identical to TRBD2. V lost 5 bases to trimming and J lost 9 bases; unmatched junction nucleotides: 11. In germline, CDR1 is SGHVS, CDR2 FQNEAQ. This CDR3 contains 16 residues.